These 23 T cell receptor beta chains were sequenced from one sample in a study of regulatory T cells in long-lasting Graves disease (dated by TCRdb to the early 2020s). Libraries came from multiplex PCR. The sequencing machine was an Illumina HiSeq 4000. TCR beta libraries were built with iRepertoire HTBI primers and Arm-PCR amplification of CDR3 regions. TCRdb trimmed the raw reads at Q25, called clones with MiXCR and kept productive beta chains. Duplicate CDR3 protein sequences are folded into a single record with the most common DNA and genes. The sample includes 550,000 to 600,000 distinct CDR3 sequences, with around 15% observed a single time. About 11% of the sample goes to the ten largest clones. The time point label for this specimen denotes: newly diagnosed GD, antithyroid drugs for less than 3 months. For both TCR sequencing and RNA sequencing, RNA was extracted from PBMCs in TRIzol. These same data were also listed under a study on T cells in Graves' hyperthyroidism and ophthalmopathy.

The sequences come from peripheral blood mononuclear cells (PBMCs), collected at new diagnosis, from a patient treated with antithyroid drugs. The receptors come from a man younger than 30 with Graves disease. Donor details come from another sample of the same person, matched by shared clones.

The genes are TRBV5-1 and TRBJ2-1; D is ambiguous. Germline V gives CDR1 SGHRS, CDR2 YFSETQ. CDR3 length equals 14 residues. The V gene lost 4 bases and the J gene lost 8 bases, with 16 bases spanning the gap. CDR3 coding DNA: TGCGCCAGCAGCGCGGACGGTGGAGTAGATGAGCAGTTCTTC. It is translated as CASSADGGVDEQFF. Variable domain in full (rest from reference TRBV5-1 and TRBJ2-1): KAGVTQTPRYLIKTRGQQVTLSCSPISGHRSVSWYQQTPGQGLQFLFEYFSETQRNKGNFPGRFSGRQFSNSRSEMNVSTLELGDSALYLCASSADGGVDEQFFGPGTRLTVL.

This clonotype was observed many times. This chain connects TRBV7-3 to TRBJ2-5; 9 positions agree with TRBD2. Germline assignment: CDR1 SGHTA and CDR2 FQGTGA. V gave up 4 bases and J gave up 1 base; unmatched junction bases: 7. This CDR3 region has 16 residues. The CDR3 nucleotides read TGTGCCAGCAGCTCTGGGACTAGCCTCGCCCAAGAGACCCAGTACTTC. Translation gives CASSSGTSLAQETQYF. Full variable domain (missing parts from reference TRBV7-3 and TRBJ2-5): GAGVSQTPSNKVTEKGKYVELRCDPISGHTALYWYRQSLGQGPEFLIYFQGTGAADDSGLPNDRFFAVRPEGSVSTLKIQRTERGDSAVYLCASSSGTSLAQETQYFGPGTRLLVL.

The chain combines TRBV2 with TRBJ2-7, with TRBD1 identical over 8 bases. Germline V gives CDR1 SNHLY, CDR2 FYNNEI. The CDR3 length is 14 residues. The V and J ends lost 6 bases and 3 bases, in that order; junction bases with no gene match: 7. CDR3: CASRTGQGVYEQYF. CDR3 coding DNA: TGTGCCAGCAGAACCGGACAGGGAGTCTACGAGCAGTACTTC.

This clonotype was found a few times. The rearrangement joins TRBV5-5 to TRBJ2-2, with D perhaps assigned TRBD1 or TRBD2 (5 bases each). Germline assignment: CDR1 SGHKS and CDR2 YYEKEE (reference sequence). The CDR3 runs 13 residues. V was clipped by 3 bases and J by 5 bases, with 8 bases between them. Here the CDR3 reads CASSSGPTGELFF. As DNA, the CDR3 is TGTGCCAGCAGCTCGGGACCAACCGGGGAGCTGTTTTTT.

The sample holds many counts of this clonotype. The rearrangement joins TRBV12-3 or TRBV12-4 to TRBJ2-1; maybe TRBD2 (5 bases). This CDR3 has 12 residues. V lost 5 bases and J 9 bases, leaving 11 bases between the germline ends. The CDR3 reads CASSLLRVEQFF. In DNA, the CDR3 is TGTGCCAGCAGTCTCCTGAGGGTTGAGCAGTTCTTC.

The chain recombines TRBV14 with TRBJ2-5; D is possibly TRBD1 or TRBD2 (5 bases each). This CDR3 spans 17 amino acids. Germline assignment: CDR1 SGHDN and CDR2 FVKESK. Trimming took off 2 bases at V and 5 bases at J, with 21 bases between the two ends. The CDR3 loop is CASSQTWGKSSAETQYF. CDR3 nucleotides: TGTGCCAGCAGCCAAACGTGGGGGAAATCCTCGGCGGAGACCCAGTACTTC.

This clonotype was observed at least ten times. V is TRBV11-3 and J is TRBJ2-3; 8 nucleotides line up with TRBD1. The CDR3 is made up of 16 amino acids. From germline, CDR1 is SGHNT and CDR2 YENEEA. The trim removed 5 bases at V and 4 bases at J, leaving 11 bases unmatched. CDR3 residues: CASSPRTGKESDTQYF. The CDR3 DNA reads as TGTGCCAGCAGCCCCCGGACAGGGAAGGAGTCAGATACGCAGTATTTT.

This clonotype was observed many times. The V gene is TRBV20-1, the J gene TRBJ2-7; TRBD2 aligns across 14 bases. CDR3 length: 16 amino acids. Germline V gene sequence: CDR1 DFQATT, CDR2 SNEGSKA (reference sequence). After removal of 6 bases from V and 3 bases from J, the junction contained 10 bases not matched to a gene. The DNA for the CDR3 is TGCAGTGCCACCGGGACTAGCGGGAGTCTCGTCTACGAGCAGTACTTC. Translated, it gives CSATGTSGSLVYEQYF.

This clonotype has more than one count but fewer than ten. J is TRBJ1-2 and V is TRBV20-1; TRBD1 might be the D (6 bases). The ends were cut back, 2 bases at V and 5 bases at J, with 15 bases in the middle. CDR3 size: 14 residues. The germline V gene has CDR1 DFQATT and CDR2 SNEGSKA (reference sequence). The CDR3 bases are TGCAGTGCTAGATCCAAGACAGGAATGTATGGCTACACCTTC. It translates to CSARSKTGMYGYTF.

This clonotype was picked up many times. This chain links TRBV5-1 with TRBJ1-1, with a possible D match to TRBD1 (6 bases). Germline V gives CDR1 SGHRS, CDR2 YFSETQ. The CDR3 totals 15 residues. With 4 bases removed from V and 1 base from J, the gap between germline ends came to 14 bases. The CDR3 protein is CASSEIGQSNTEAFF. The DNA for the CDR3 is TGCGCCAGCAGCGAGATAGGACAGTCGAACACTGAAGCTTTCTTT.

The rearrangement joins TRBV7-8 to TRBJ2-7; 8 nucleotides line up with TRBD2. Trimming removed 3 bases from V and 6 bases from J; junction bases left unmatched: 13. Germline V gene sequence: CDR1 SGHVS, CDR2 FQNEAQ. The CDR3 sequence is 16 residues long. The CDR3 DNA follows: TGTGCCAGCAGCTTCTTTCCAGCGGGAGCCGTTATCGAGCAGTACTTC. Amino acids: CASSFFPAGAVIEQYF. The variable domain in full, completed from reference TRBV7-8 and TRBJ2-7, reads GAGVSQSPRYKVAKRGQDVALRCDPISGHVSLFWYQQALGQGPEFLTYFQNEAQLDKSGLPSDRFFAERPEGSVSTLKIQRTQQEDSAVYLCASSFFPAGAVIEQYFGPGTRLTVT.

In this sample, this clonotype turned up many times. The CDR3 coding sequence is TGTGCCAGCAGTGCTAGCGGGAGGGGCACCGGGGAGCTGTTTTTT. This codes for CASSASGRGTGELFF. The chain employs TRBV2 and TRBJ2-2; 12 positions match TRBD2. Germline lookup yields CDR1 SNHLY and CDR2 FYNNEI. This CDR3 contains 15 residues. V shed 4 bases and J 4 bases; nucleotides not matched to a gene: 1.

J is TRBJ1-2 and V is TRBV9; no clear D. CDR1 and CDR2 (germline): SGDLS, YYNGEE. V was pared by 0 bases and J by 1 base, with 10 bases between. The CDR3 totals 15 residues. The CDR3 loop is CASSVEAGLNYGYTF. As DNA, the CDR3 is TGTGCCAGCAGCGTAGAAGCAGGCCTTAACTATGGCTACACCTTC. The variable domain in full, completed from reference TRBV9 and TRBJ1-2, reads DSGVTQTPKHLITATGQRVTLRCSPRSGDLSVYWYQQSLDQGLQFLIQYYNGEERAKGNILERFSAQQFPDLHSELNLSSLELGDSALYFCASSVEAGLNYGYTFGSGTRLTVV.

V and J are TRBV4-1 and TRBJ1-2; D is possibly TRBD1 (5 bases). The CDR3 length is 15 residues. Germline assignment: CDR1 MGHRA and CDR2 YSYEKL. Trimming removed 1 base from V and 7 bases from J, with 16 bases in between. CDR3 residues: CASSQVRGLISGYTF. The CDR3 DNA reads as TGCGCCAGCAGCCAAGTTCGGGGGTTGATAAGTGGCTACACCTTC.

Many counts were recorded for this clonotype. The CDR3 sequence is CASSWTEGYGYTF. For the CDR3, the DNA is TGTGCCAGCAGTTGGACAGAGGGGTATGGCTACACCTTC. This chain connects TRBV6-9 to TRBJ1-2; possible D gene TRBD1, 6 bases. V lost 4 bases, J lost 5 bases, and 11 bases lay in between. Per germline, CDR1 MNHGY and CDR2 SVAAGI. The CDR3 is 13 amino acids.

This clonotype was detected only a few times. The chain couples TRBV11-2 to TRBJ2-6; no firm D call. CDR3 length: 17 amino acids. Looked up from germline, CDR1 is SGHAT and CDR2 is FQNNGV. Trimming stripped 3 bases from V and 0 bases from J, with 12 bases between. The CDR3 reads CASSLAEGLSGANVLTF. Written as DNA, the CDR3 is TGTGCCAGCAGCTTGGCAGAAGGCCTCTCTGGGGCCAACGTCCTGACTTTC.

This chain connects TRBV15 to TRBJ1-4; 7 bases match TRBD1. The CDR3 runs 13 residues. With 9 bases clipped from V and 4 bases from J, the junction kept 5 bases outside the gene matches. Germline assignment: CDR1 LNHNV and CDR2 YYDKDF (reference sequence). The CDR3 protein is CATGTALNEKLFF. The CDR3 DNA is TGTGCCACAGGGACAGCCCTTAATGAAAAACTGTTTTTT. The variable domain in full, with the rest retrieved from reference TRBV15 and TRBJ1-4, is DAMVIQNPRYQVTQFGKPVTLSCSQTLNHNVMYWYQQKSSQAPKLLFHYYDKDFNNEADTPDNFQSRRPNTSFCFLDIRSPGLGDTAMYLCATGTALNEKLFFGSGTQLSVL.

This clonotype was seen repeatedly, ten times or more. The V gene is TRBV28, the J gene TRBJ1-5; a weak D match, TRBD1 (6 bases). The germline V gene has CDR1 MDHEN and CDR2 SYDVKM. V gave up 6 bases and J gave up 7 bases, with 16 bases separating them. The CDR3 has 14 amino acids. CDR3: CASSPGRGGQPQHF. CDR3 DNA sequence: TGTGCCAGCAGCCCTGGACGAGGGGGACAGCCCCAGCATTTT. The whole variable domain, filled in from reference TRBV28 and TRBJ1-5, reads DVKVTQSSRYLVKRTGEKVFLECVQDMDHENMFWYRQDPGLGLRLIYFSYDVKMKEKGDIPEGYSVSREKKERFSLILESASTNQTSMYLCASSPGRGGQPQHFGDGTRLSIL.

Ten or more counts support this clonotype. CDR3 DNA sequence: TGTGCCAGCAGCTTCGAGCGGCAAGAGACCCAGTACTTC. The encoded protein is CASSFERQETQYF. The chain recombines TRBV7-2 with TRBJ2-5, with a tentative D call TRBD2 (5 bases). The germline gives CDR1 SGHTA, CDR2 FQGNSA. This CDR3 spans 13 amino acids. V was shortened by 3 bases and J by 2 bases, with 7 bases between the two germline ends.

The CDR3 loop is CASSLALEGAPYTF. CDR3 nucleotides: TGTGCCAGCAGCTTAGCCCTGGAGGGGGCTCCCTACACCTTC. This chain links TRBV7-3 with TRBJ1-2, with 7 bases that match TRBD1. Unmatched junction bases numbered 10, after V lost 2 bases and J lost 10 bases. The CDR3 runs to 14 residues. CDR1 SGHTA and CDR2 FQGTGA come from the germline V gene.

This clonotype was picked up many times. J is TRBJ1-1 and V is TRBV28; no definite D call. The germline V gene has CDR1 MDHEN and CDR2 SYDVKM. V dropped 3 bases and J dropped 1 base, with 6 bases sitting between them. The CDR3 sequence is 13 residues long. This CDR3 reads CASSFTRNTEAFF. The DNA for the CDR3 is TGTGCCAGCAGTTTCACCCGGAACACTGAAGCTTTCTTT.

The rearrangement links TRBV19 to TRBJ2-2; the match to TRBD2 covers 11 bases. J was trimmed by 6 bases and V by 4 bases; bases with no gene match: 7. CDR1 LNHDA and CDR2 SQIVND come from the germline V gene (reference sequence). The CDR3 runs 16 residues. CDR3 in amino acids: CASSKLAGEFAGELFF. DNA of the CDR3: TGTGCCAGTAGTAAACTAGCGGGAGAGTTCGCCGGGGAGCTGTTTTTT.

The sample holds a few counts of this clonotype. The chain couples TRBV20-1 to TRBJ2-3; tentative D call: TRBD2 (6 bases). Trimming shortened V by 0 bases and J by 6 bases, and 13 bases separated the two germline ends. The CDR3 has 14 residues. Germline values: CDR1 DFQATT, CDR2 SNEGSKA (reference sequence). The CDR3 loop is CSARDRGNVDTQYF. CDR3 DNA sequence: TGCAGTGCTAGAGATCGCGGGAATGTGGATACGCAGTATTTT.